These 27 T cell receptor beta chains were all obtained from the same sample, sequenced in a study of T cell changes during pregnancy in multiple sclerosis (dated by TCRdb to between 2018 and 2021). Library method: the immunoSEQ multiplex PCR assay. Sourced from immuneACCESS, this table was stored by TCRdb with only in-frame sequences that have V and J called. A share of the clones is absent; for the studies checked, an unresolved V gene accounts for under half, and the remainder has no known explanation. Across this sample there are roughly 48,000 clones, with just over 85% seen only once. The top ten constitute 1% to 1.5% of the sample. The input for sequencing was CD4+ T cells from peripheral blood mononuclear cells, taken in the second trimester of pregnancy. These receptors all stem from a female donor with multiple sclerosis, enrolled in a pregnancy study.

J is TRBJ2-3 and V is TRBV9; D gene unclear. V was pared by 4 bases and J by 2 bases, with 8 bases between. Germline CDR1 reads SGDLS; CDR2 reads YYNGEE. The CDR3 sequence is 13 residues long. CDR3 loop: CASSLTFTDTQYF. DNA of the CDR3: TGTGCCAGCAGCCTCACATTCACAGATACGCAGTATTTT.

The chain combines TRBV6-1 with TRBJ2-7; TRBD2 matches 8 bases. Germline values: CDR1 MNHNS, CDR2 SASEGT. The CDR3 length is 15 residues. V lost 8 bases, J lost 6 bases, and 15 bases stayed unmatched. In DNA, the CDR3 is TGTGCCAGCCCGCCGAGCGGGAGTGTGCTAGGCGAGCAGTACTTC. It encodes CASPPSGSVLGEQYF.

The chain has TRBV4-1 and TRBJ1-4; 7 bases line up with TRBD1. The CDR3 runs to 15 residues. J gave up 0 bases and V 6 bases, and 4 bases lay outside the gene matches. Germline CDR1 and CDR2: MGHRA and YSYEKL. DNA of the CDR3: TGCGCCAGCAGGCTACAGGGGTCAACTAATGAAAAACTGTTTTTT. It specifies CASRLQGSTNEKLFF.

CDR3 loop: CASRGHLEAFF. The CDR3 nucleotides read TGTGCCAGCAGGGGACACCTTGAAGCTTTCTTT. J is TRBJ1-1 and V is TRBV6-6, with D tentatively TRBD1 (6 bases). Germline V CDR1 and CDR2: MNHNY, SVGAGI (reference sequence). The CDR3 sequence is 11 residues long. Trimming cost V 6 bases and J 7 bases, with 9 bases left between them.

This clone has a single count. This chain joins TRBV2 and TRBJ2-6; weak D call: TRBD2 (7 bases). Trimming pared 6 bases from V and 0 bases from J, leaving 15 bases between. Germline V gene sequence: CDR1 SNHLY, CDR2 FYNNEI. The CDR3 covers 17 residues. The CDR3: CASSWGGPSSGANVLTF. The CDR3 DNA reads as TGTGCCAGCAGCTGGGGGGGGCCTAGCTCTGGGGCCAACGTCCTGACTTTC.

V usage is TRBV18 and J usage is TRBJ2-3; tentatively, D is TRBD2 (6 bases). Germline loops: CDR1 KGHSH, CDR2 LQKENI. The ends were cut back, 3 bases at V and 6 bases at J, with 13 bases in the middle. CDR3 length: 14 residues. The CDR3: CASSPGTGGDTQYF. For the CDR3, the DNA is TGTGCCAGCTCACCCGGGACTGGTGGGGATACGCAGTATTTT.

This sequence joins TRBV7-9 and TRBJ2-5, with D possibly matching TRBD1 (6 bases). The V gene's germline CDR1 is SEHNR and CDR2 FQNEAQ (reference sequence). V lost 5 bases to trimming and J lost 2 bases, with 15 bases between them. The CDR3 consists of 15 residues. The CDR3 bases are TGTGCCAGCAGCCCAGGGGCTAGCCCGCAAGAGACCCAGTACTTC. Amino acid sequence: CASSPGASPQETQYF.

The CDR3 coding sequence is TGCGCCAGCAGCACGGGACTAGCGGGAGGGTACGAGCAGTACTTC. It yields the protein CASSTGLAGGYEQYF. J is TRBJ2-7 and V is TRBV5-1; 16 bases map to TRBD2. CDR3 length: 15 amino acids. Germline CDR1 reads SGHRS; CDR2 reads YFSETQ. V was clipped by 4 bases and J by 4 bases; unmatched bases: 2.

The V and J genes are TRBV4-3 and TRBJ2-3; 7 bases are shared with TRBD2. V shed 5 bases, J shed 2 bases, and the junction held 7 bases outside the gene matches. Germline assignment: CDR1 LGHNA and CDR2 YSLEER. The CDR3 consists of 15 residues. The CDR3 loop reads CASSFTSAPTDTQYF. The DNA for the CDR3 is TGCGCCAGCAGCTTTACTAGCGCACCCACAGATACGCAGTATTTT.

The chain joins TRBV7-9 to TRBJ2-5; 9 nucleotides agree with TRBD1. Trimming at V came to 1 base and at J to 5 bases, leaving 5 bases not matched to a gene. The germline gives CDR1 SEHNR, CDR2 FQNEAQ (reference sequence). The CDR3 loop spans 15 amino acids. In nucleotides, the CDR3 is TGTGCCAGCAGCTTAGACAGGGGGCGCTGGGAGACCCAGTACTTC. Its protein product is CASSLDRGRWETQYF.

The V call is TRBV27, the J call TRBJ1-4, with TRBD1 matching over 11 bases. The CDR3 covers 15 residues. The trim removed 6 bases at V and 7 bases at J, leaving 7 bases unmatched. The germline V gene encodes CDR1 MNHEY and CDR2 SMNVEV (reference sequence). CDR3 in DNA: TGTGCCAGCAGCAGCTGGGGGACAGGGGGTGAAAAACTGTTTTTT. Translated: CASSSWGTGGEKLFF.

The V gene is TRBV7-5, the J gene TRBJ2-1; TRBD2 is taken as the D call from the table, unchecked against the DNA. TRBV7-5 is given as a pseudogene. The CDR3 totals 16 residues. CDR3 loop: CVRSLAGGSSYNEQFF. CDR3 nucleotide sequence: TGTGTCAGAAGCTTAGCGGGAGGGAGCTCCTACAATGAGCAGTTCTTC.

The V call is TRBV28, the J call TRBJ1-5; D is unresolved. This CDR3 has 12 residues. Germline CDR1 is MDHEN and CDR2 is SYDVKM. Trimming stripped 6 bases from V and 5 bases from J, with 8 bases between. CDR3 coding DNA: TGTGCCAGCAGCTTCGTCCATCAGCCCCAGCATTTT. Translating it yields CASSFVHQPQHF.

This chain connects TRBV23-1 to TRBJ2-1; the D gene is possibly TRBD2 (7 bases). TRBV23-1 is an ORF, and what it does is uncertain. This CDR3 has 17 amino acids. The V end was cut by 0 bases, the J end by 1 base, with 13 bases between. The CDR3 reads CASSQSLRGRSYNEQFF. In nucleotides, the CDR3 is TGCGCCAGCAGTCAATCGTTGCGGGGGCGATCCTACAATGAGCAGTTCTTC.

A few counts support this clone. This chain uses TRBV5-1 with TRBJ2-2; no clear D gene. Germline lookup yields CDR1 SGHRS and CDR2 YFSETQ. V shed 4 bases and J shed 6 bases, with 10 bases lying between them. This CDR3 contains 13 residues. The CDR3 DNA is TGCGCCAGCAGCCCCTTCCGTCCCGGGGAGCTGTTTTTT. Protein sequence: CASSPFRPGELFF.

The chain is built from TRBV10-1 and TRBJ1-2, with 9 bases that match TRBD1. Germline V lookup: CDR1 WNHNN, CDR2 SYGVQD (reference sequence). Germline trimming cut 3 bases from V and 10 bases from J; bases unmatched to any gene: 6. This CDR3 spans 13 amino acids. The CDR3 bases are TGCGCCAGCAGTGACCCGGGACAGGGAAACTACACCTTC. It translates to CASSDPGQGNYTF.

This clone has a single count. The chain has TRBV5-4 and TRBJ2-1; 8 nucleotides match TRBD1. CDR1 and CDR2 (germline): SGHNT, YYREEE (reference sequence). V shed 3 bases, J shed 0 bases, and the junction held 5 bases outside the gene matches. The CDR3 is 16 amino acids. This CDR3 reads CASSSGGGLSYNEQFF. DNA of the CDR3: TGTGCCAGCAGCTCAGGGGGCGGGCTCTCCTACAATGAGCAGTTCTTC.

The chain recombines TRBV27 with TRBJ1-1; 12 positions match TRBD1. Germline loops: CDR1 MNHEY, CDR2 SMNVEV (reference sequence). The CDR3 sequence is 15 residues long. V trimming: 6 bases; J trimming: 5 bases; junction bases outside the gene matches: 7. The DNA of the CDR3 is TGTGCCAGCAGCAGGGGACAGGGGGCGCGAACTGAAGCTTTCTTT. This encodes CASSRGQGARTEAFF.

CDR3 protein: CASSYSITSGTYEQYF. The CDR3 nucleotides read TGTGCCAGCAGTTACTCCATAACTAGCGGAACCTACGAGCAGTACTTC. The V call is TRBV6-5, the J call TRBJ2-7; TRBD2 aligns across 8 bases. Unmatched junction bases numbered 6, after V lost 0 bases and J lost 2 bases. CDR1 and CDR2 from the germline V gene are MNHEY and SVGAGI. CDR3 length equals 16 residues.

V and J are TRBV6-1 and TRBJ1-1; D is uncertain. Trimming stripped 4 bases from V and 1 base from J, with 7 bases between. Germline V CDR1 and CDR2: MNHNS, SASEGT. This CDR3 has 13 residues. CDR3 DNA sequence: TGTGCCAGCAGTGCGGAGAAGAACACTGAAGCTTTCTTT. Translated, it gives CASSAEKNTEAFF.

The chain has TRBV7-2 and TRBJ2-7; TRBD2 aligns across 12 bases. This CDR3 comprises 19 residues. After removal of 1 base from V and 3 bases from J, the junction contained 13 bases not matched to a gene. Germline V gene data show CDR1 as SGHTA and CDR2 as FQGNSA. The DNA for the CDR3 is TGTGCCAGCAGCTTAGTGTTTCGGACTAGCGGGATAACGGACTACGAGCAGTACTTC. Translation: CASSLVFRTSGITDYEQYF.

This rearrangement joins TRBV5-6 to TRBJ2-7; the D gene is possibly TRBD2 (6 bases). This CDR3 comprises 13 residues. The V and J ends lost 2 bases and 3 bases respectively, with 9 bases between them. The germline V gene encodes CDR1 SGHDT and CDR2 YYEEEE. The CDR3 DNA sequence: TGTGCCAGCAGCTTCTGGGAGGTCTACGAGCAGTACTTC. Translated: CASSFWEVYEQYF.

The chain has TRBV7-3 and TRBJ2-1; 7 bases match TRBD2. J was trimmed by 3 bases and V by 2 bases; bases with no gene match: 7. Germline CDR1 and CDR2: SGHTA and FQGTGA. This CDR3 has 16 residues. The CDR3 nucleotides read TGTGCCAGCAGCTTACGTCCGACTAGCAGCTACAATGAGCAGTTCTTC. Encoded protein: CASSLRPTSSYNEQFF.

There are a few counts of this clone. V and J are TRBV10-1 and TRBJ2-7; 9 bases align to TRBD2. The V gene end was trimmed by 4 bases and the J gene end by 3 bases; junction bases not matched to a gene: 4. The CDR3 consists of 14 residues. Germline V CDR1 and CDR2: WNHNN, SYGVQD (reference sequence). CDR3 in amino acids: CASSASGAHYEQYF. The CDR3 coding sequence is TGCGCCAGCAGTGCTAGCGGGGCCCACTACGAGCAGTACTTC.

This clone was counted a single time. This chain uses TRBV5-1 with TRBJ2-7; 8 bases match TRBD2. This CDR3 is built from 15 residues. Germline V gene data show CDR1 as SGHRS and CDR2 as YFSETQ. J was trimmed by 4 bases and V by 0 bases; bases with no gene match: 6. CDR3: CASSLVGAGAYEQYF. CDR3 sequence (DNA): TGCGCCAGCAGCTTGGTAGGAGCGGGAGCGTACGAGCAGTACTTC. The variable domain in full, completed from reference TRBV5-1 and TRBJ2-7, reads KAGVTQTPRYLIKTRGQQVTLSCSPISGHRSVSWYQQTPGQGLQFLFEYFSETQRNKGNFPGRFSGRQFSNSRSEMNVSTLELGDSALYLCASSLVGAGAYEQYFGPGTRLTVT.

This sequence joins TRBV6-5 and TRBJ1-1, with a weak D call TRBD1 (6 bases). Trimming stripped 2 bases from V and 6 bases from J, with 7 bases between. Germline V lookup: CDR1 MNHEY, CDR2 SVGAGI. CDR3 length equals 12 residues. CDR3 DNA: TGTGCCAGCAGTTACGGGGGCTCTGAAGCTTTCTTT. Translation gives CASSYGGSEAFF.

The chain combines TRBV18 with TRBJ2-7; TRBD1 matches at 11 bases. The CDR3 extends over 16 amino acids. In germline, CDR1 is KGHSH, CDR2 LQKENI. The ends lost 0 bases at V and 0 bases at J; junction bases unmatched: 1. Here the CDR3 reads CASSPPGTGGSYEQYF. CDR3 in DNA: TGTGCCAGCTCACCACCCGGGACAGGGGGCTCCTACGAGCAGTACTTC.